This TCR beta chain was captured by sequencing in a study of shared clonotypes between healthy human individuals. The table came from immunoSEQ multiplex PCR; TCRdb's copy has only in-frame clones and leaves some out. The profile shows approximately 640,000 clones, less than 95% of them singletons. The CD8 memory fraction combined CD45RO+ cells with TemRA cells (CCR7-negative CD45RA+). J was trimmed by 0 bases and V by 1 base; bases with no gene match: 2. The CDR3 is 16 residues long. Germline V gene lookup returns CDR1 LNHDA and CDR2 SQIVND (reference sequence). This clone was seen only once. This sequence joins TRBV19 and TRBJ1-5, with 8 bases matching TRBD1. This TCR derives from a man between 18 and 29 years old in good health. Some clones in this sample may be carry-over from other donors' samples. The sequenced sample consisted of memory CD8+ T cells from PBMCs. Subset indicated: CD45RO+ cells pooled with CCR7-negative TemRA cells. The CDR3 here is CASSIGTGHSNQPQHF. The CDR3 region has the DNA TGTGCCAGTAGTATAGGGACAGGGCATAGCAATCAGCCCCAGCATTTT. The whole variable domain, remainder taken from reference TRBV19 and TRBJ1-5, is DGGITQSPKYLFRKEGQNVTLSCEQNLNHDAMYWYRQDPGQGLRLIYYSQIVNDFQKGDIAEGYSVSREKKESFPLTVTSAQKNPTAFYLCASSIGTGHSNQPQHFGDGTRLSIL.